The 19 T cell receptor beta chains below were found in one sample sequenced in a study of cytomegalovirus exposure and HLA in healthy donors. The PCR had 60 Vbeta and 13 Jbeta primers. Produced via immunoSEQ multiplex PCR; TCRdb's table is partial and in-frame only. Of tens of thousands of clones listed, around 79% are singletons. The sample taken for sequencing was PBMCs. These receptors were taken from a female donor in good health and CMV-seronegative.

A single count supports this clone. The CDR3 nucleotides are TGTGCCAGCAGCGCCAGGGGGATCTCCTACAATGAGCAGTTCTTC. This sequence encodes CASSARGISYNEQFF. V is TRBV7-9 and J is TRBJ2-1, with 7 bases matching TRBD1. Germline V gene data show CDR1 as SEHNR and CDR2 as FQNEAQ (reference sequence). V lost 5 bases to trimming and J lost 0 bases; unmatched junction nucleotides: 4. This CDR3 comprises 15 residues.

The V and J genes are TRBV5-6 and TRBJ2-5; 9 bases align to TRBD2. The junction had 3 bases not matched to a gene; V was cut back by 0 bases and J by 3 bases. This CDR3 is 15 amino acids long. CDR1 SGHDT and CDR2 YYEEEE come from the germline V gene. CDR3 protein: CASSLAVAGEETQYF. The CDR3 coding sequence is TGTGCCAGCAGCTTGGCAGTAGCGGGAGAAGAGACCCAGTACTTC.

The V gene is TRBV15, the J gene TRBJ2-7; 7 nucleotides line up with TRBD1. Germline CDR1 and CDR2: LNHNV and YYDKDF (reference sequence). CDR3 length: 15 amino acids. The J segment lost 3 bases and the V segment lost 5 bases, leaving 10 bases of the junction unmatched. CDR3 residues: CATSATTGFDYEQYF. In nucleotides, the CDR3 is TGTGCCACCAGCGCCACGACAGGGTTTGACTACGAGCAGTACTTC.

The V gene is TRBV27, the J gene TRBJ2-3; 11 nucleotides line up with TRBD2. Germline assignment: CDR1 MNHEY and CDR2 SMNVEV (reference sequence). Germline trimming cut 3 bases from V and 4 bases from J; bases unmatched to any gene: 3. The CDR3 extends over 15 amino acids. The CDR3 nucleotides are TGTGCCAGCAGTTTCGGACTAGCGGGCGCAGATACGCAGTATTTT. Amino acids: CASSFGLAGADTQYF.

The chain combines TRBV11-2 with TRBJ1-6, with D unresolved. The CDR3 is 14 residues long. The germline gives CDR1 SGHAT, CDR2 FQNNGV. With 4 bases removed from V and 7 bases from J, the gap between germline ends came to 11 bases. CDR3 DNA sequence: TGTGCCAGCAGCTCGGACTTCTGGAATTCACCCCTCCACTTT. Protein sequence: CASSSDFWNSPLHF.

The chain recombines TRBV27 with TRBJ2-7; D possibly corresponds to TRBD2 (6 bases). The V and J ends lost 6 bases and 1 base respectively, with 16 bases between them. This CDR3 contains 15 residues. Per the germline V gene, CDR1 is MNHEY and CDR2 is SMNVEV (reference sequence). The CDR3 DNA is TGTGCCAGCAGCCTAAGGGGAGGTTGGTCCTACGAGCAGTACTTC. This translates into CASSLRGGWSYEQYF.

The rearrangement uses TRBV5-1 and TRBJ2-3, with 12 nucleotides matching TRBD2. Germline loops: CDR1 SGHRS, CDR2 YFSETQ. The CDR3 length is 20 residues. Trimming removed 2 bases from V and 0 bases from J; junction bases left unmatched: 13. The CDR3 loop reads CASSLTVLAGGPSSTDTQYF. CDR3 DNA sequence: TGCGCCAGCAGCTTAACCGTACTAGCGGGAGGTCCCTCTAGCACAGATACGCAGTATTTT.

V is TRBV4-1 and J is TRBJ1-3; no clear D gene. CDR1 is MGHRA and CDR2 is YSYEKL in the germline V gene. V was trimmed by 1 base and J by 5 bases, leaving 12 bases between them. The CDR3 has 15 residues. The CDR3 DNA is TGCGCCAGCAGCCAAGTGGGCAGAACGCGAAACACCATATATTTT. Protein: CASSQVGRTRNTIYF.

The gene calls are TRBV28 and TRBJ2-7; 7 positions agree with TRBD1. Germline CDR1 reads MDHEN; CDR2 reads SYDVKM. The CDR3 contains 18 residues. The V segment lost 3 bases and the J segment 1 base; nucleotides outside the gene matches: 15. The CDR3: CASSFSSPGTASSYEQYF. The CDR3 DNA follows: TGTGCCAGCAGTTTTTCTTCCCCCGGGACAGCTTCATCCTACGAGCAGTACTTC.

The J gene is TRBJ1-3, the V gene TRBV19, with D perhaps TRBD1 (5 bases). The germline gives CDR1 LNHDA, CDR2 SQIVND (reference sequence). This CDR3 region has 14 residues. Trimming took off 7 bases at V and 2 bases at J, with 12 bases between the two ends. This CDR3 reads CASNQGTAGNTIYF. Here the CDR3 DNA reads TGTGCCAGTAATCAGGGAACAGCTGGAAACACCATATATTTT.

V usage is TRBV6-5 and J usage is TRBJ2-7; 8 bases fit TRBD1. Germline CDR1 and CDR2: MNHEY and SVGAGI. The CDR3 totals 16 residues. After removal of 0 bases from V and 1 base from J, the junction contained 5 bases not matched to a gene. CDR3 amino acids: CASSYSGQGASYEQYF. The CDR3 DNA sequence: TGTGCCAGCAGTTACTCTGGGCAGGGGGCTTCCTACGAGCAGTACTTC.

This clone was found a few times. The gene calls are TRBV5-1 and TRBJ1-1; TRBD1 matches 11 bases. The CDR3 extends over 15 amino acids. Germline V gene lookup returns CDR1 SGHRS and CDR2 YFSETQ. The V and J ends lost 0 bases and 4 bases, in that order; junction bases with no gene match: 2. Here the CDR3 reads CASSLVGTGGTEAFF. The CDR3 bases are TGCGCCAGCAGCTTGGTGGGGACAGGGGGCACTGAAGCTTTCTTT. Combining the CDR3 with reference TRBV5-1 and TRBJ1-1 gives the whole variable domain KAGVTQTPRYLIKTRGQQVTLSCSPISGHRSVSWYQQTPGQGLQFLFEYFSETQRNKGNFPGRFSGRQFSNSRSEMNVSTLELGDSALYLCASSLVGTGGTEAFFGQGTRLTVV.

The rearrangement links TRBV14 to TRBJ2-1; 11 nucleotides line up with TRBD2. Germline V gene sequence: CDR1 SGHDN, CDR2 FVKESK. CDR3 length: 18 amino acids. The V gene end was trimmed by 3 bases and the J gene end by 6 bases; junction bases not matched to a gene: 13. In nucleotides, the CDR3 is TGTGCCAGCAGCCAGATGACTAGCGGGACGGGTAGGGTCAATGAGCAGTTCTTC. Translating gives CASSQMTSGTGRVNEQFF.

This chain links TRBV7-9 with TRBJ1-4; possibly TRBD1 for D (5 bases). The V gene lost 5 bases and the J gene lost 5 bases, with 15 bases spanning the gap. Germline V lookup: CDR1 SEHNR, CDR2 FQNEAQ (reference sequence). This CDR3 contains 15 residues. CDR3 sequence reads: CASSQRRGENEKLFF. CDR3 DNA sequence: TGTGCCAGCAGCCAGAGGCGGGGCGAGAATGAAAAACTGTTTTTT.

The gene calls are TRBV5-1 and TRBJ2-1, with a possible D match to TRBD2 (6 bases). CDR3 length: 16 amino acids. The V and J ends lost 4 bases and 10 bases respectively, with 24 bases between them. Germline CDR1 reads SGHRS; CDR2 reads YFSETQ. The CDR3 is CASSPNPLGGVQEQFF. CDR3 bases: TGCGCCAGCAGCCCGAACCCACTTGGCGGGGTACAGGAGCAGTTCTTC. The full variable domain, in which reference TRBV5-1 and TRBJ2-1 provide the parts outside the CDR3, is KAGVTQTPRYLIKTRGQQVTLSCSPISGHRSVSWYQQTPGQGLQFLFEYFSETQRNKGNFPGRFSGRQFSNSRSEMNVSTLELGDSALYLCASSPNPLGGVQEQFFGPGTRLTVL.

V is TRBV7-9 and J is TRBJ1-4; D is unresolved. V lost 0 bases and J lost 5, with 4 bases in between. Looked up from germline, CDR1 is SEHNR and CDR2 is FQNEAQ (reference sequence). The CDR3 covers 13 residues. DNA of the CDR3: TGTGCCAGCAGCTTAGCGGCCAATGAAAAACTGTTTTTT. Its protein product is CASSLAANEKLFF.

CDR3 sequence reads: CASSPRGQGMEETQYF. Written as DNA, the CDR3 is TGTGCCAGCTCACCACGGGGGCAGGGGATGGAAGAGACCCAGTACTTC. This chain connects TRBV18 to TRBJ2-5, with a possible D match to TRBD1 (6 bases). This CDR3 comprises 16 residues. Trimming took off 1 base at V and 3 bases at J, with 15 bases between the two ends. Germline assignment: CDR1 KGHSH and CDR2 LQKENI.

The V call is TRBV29-1, the J call TRBJ1-2, with D possibly being TRBD1 (5 bases). The V end was cut by 0 bases, the J end by 5 bases, with 16 bases between. Germline CDR1 is SQVTM and CDR2 is ANQGSEA. The CDR3 covers 15 residues. The CDR3 DNA reads TGCAGCGTTGAAGACGAGGGACTCCCCCTTTATGGCTACACCTTC. This sequence encodes CSVEDEGLPLYGYTF.

This chain connects TRBV4-1 to TRBJ2-1; tentatively, D is TRBD2 (6 bases). Germline V gene data show CDR1 as MGHRA and CDR2 as YSYEKL. V shed 0 bases and J shed 1 base, with 13 bases lying between them. The CDR3 loop spans 17 amino acids. CDR3 in DNA: TGCGCCAGCAGCCAAGAACAGGCGGGGTCGTCCTACAATGAGCAGTTCTTC. Its translation: CASSQEQAGSSYNEQFF.